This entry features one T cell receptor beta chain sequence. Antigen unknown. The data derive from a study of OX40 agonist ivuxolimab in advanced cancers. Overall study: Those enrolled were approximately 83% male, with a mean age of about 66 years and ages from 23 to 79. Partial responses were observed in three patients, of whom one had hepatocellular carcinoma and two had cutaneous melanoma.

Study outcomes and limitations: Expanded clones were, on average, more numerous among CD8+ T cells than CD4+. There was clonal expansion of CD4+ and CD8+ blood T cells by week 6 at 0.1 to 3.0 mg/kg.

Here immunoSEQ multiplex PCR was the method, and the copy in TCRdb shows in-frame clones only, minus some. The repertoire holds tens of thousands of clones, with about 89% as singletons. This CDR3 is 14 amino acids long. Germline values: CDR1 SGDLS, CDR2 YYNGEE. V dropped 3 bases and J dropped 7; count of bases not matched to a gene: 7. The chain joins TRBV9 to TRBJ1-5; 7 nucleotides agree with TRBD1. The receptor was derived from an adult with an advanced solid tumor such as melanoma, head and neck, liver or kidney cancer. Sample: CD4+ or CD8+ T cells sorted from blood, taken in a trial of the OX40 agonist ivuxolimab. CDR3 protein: CASSGGQVGQPQHF. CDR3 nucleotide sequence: TGTGCCAGCAGCGGAGGACAGGTTGGCCAGCCCCAGCATTTT.